The rows below give T cell receptor beta chains drawn from one sample of a study of CD8 T cells in Susac syndrome. TCRdb used MiXCR to reprocess the immunoSEQ multiplex PCR reads, holding one entry per CDR3 protein. The repertoire has about 140,000 distinct CDR3 sequences, around 95% of them found once; the top ten carry over 0.1%. Sample: CD4+ T cells from PBMCs. These receptor sequences come from a human donor with multiple sclerosis. CDR3s include the opening cysteine and the closing phenylalanine or tryptophan. The order of the fields is D gene, clone size, V gene, J gene, CDR3 protein, CDR3 DNA. The D gene is left open where the match is weak. Clone sizes are given selectively: once, few, many, or a class where the clone is expanded.

>TRBD1|NA|TRBV5-6|TRBJ2-7
CASSAFTGDHEQYF
TGTGCCAGCAGCGCTTTTACAGGGGACCACGAGCAGTACTTC
>NA|NA|TRBV19|TRBJ2-5
CASGLGLQETQYF
TGTGCCAGTGGCTTGGGCCTTCAAGAGACCCAGTACTTC
>NA|few|TRBV29-1|TRBJ2-3
CSVVRLTDTQYF
TGCAGCGTTGTTCGACTCACAGATACGCAGTATTTT
>NA|NA|TRBV19|TRBJ1-4
CASSMRRVNEKLFF
TGTGCCAGTAGTATGAGGAGGGTTAATGAAAAACTGTTTTTT
>TRBD1|once|TRBV12-3/TRBV12-4|TRBJ1-6
CASRHTGTGVSPLHF
TGTGCCAGCAGACACACCGGGACAGGGGTTTCACCCCTCCACTTT
>NA|NA|TRBV7-9|TRBJ1-1
CASSLIRNTEAFF
TGTGCCAGCAGCTTAATCCGAAACACTGAAGCTTTCTTT
>NA|once|TRBV5-6|TRBJ2-5
CASRLTGEGETQYF
TGTGCCAGCAGACTGACAGGGGAGGGAGAGACCCAGTACTTC
>TRBD2|NA|TRBV9|TRBJ2-1
CASSVVASGVSYNEQFF
TGTGCCAGCAGCGTAGTTGCTAGCGGAGTTTCCTACAATGAGCAGTTCTTC
>TRBD1|NA|TRBV29-1|TRBJ1-5
CSARQGGQPQHF
TGCAGCGCTCGACAGGGAGGACAGCCCCAGCATTTT
>NA|NA|TRBV4-3|TRBJ2-3
CASSQSAGAADTQYF
TGCGCCAGCAGCCAATCGGCAGGGGCGGCGGATACGCAGTATTTT
>TRBD2|NA|TRBV15|TRBJ2-3
CATSRDLIAGPAGDTQYF
TGTGCCACCAGCAGAGATCTTATAGCGGGACCTGCCGGGGATACGCAGTATTTT